This T cell receptor (beta chain) was recovered during a study of cytotoxic CD8 clonotypes in ibrutinib-treated CLL. Produced via immunoSEQ multiplex PCR; TCRdb's table is partial and in-frame only. The repertoire consists of roughly 150,000 clones, with 70% to 90% occurring once and the leading ten covering 3% to 3.5%. The ends were cut back, 4 bases at V and 2 bases at J, with 8 bases in the middle. This CDR3 spans 13 amino acids. Germline V gives CDR1 SEHNR, CDR2 FQNEAQ (reference sequence). The chain employs TRBV7-9 and TRBJ1-2; no reliable D call. The receptor's source is a human donor with chronic lymphocytic leukemia. This material consisted of PBMCs, taken at disease progression, from a patient treated with ibrutinib. CDR3 nucleotide sequence: TGTGCCAGCAGCTCGTCACGAAACTATGGCTACACCTTC. Translation: CASSSSRNYGYTF. Drawing the rest from reference TRBV7-9 and TRBJ1-2, the complete variable domain is DTGVSQNPRHKITKRGQNVTFRCDPISEHNRLYWYRQTLGQGPEFLTYFQNEAQLEKSRLLSDRFSAERPKGSFSTLEIQRTEQGDSAMYLCASSSSRNYGYTFGSGTRLTVV.